This T cell receptor beta chain was sequenced for a study of blood T cell repertoires in COVID-19 (TCRdb year 2020). A note on the overall study: Samples from collaborators originated in the United States, Italy and Spain and spanned both the acute and convalescent phases of COVID-19. The material from the prospective study consisted of cDNA or gDNA derived from T cells, B-cell-depleted T cells, or PBMCs. The dataset comprised deeply sampled blood TCRbeta repertoires from subjects exposed to, actively infected with, or recovered from COVID-19. The repertoires were released in a freely available public database meant as a resource for research on the immune response to SARS-CoV-2. Samples came from the ongoing ImmuneRACE study (first 160 participants) plus 1,254 subjects from 6 global collaborators. The sample metadata nearly always contained a de-identified subject ID, COVID-19 status, age in years and sex. HLA class I and class II types, where available, came from metadata supplied by the sample provider rather than from assay-based typing. Beyond this particular receptor, the publication reports: The quantity of clinical and demographic metadata differed by source and by participant and was supplied without curation.

The collaborating institutions used their own protocols to collect whole blood in K2EDTA tubes. For TCRbeta analysis, collaborator samples were shipped as frozen whole blood, as isolated PBMCs, or as DNA extracted from either sample type. Points on this clone: Its recognized antigen is unknown. Base qualities are not provided; no much larger clone lies one nucleotide away.

TCRbeta CDR3 regions were amplified from genomic DNA using the immunoSEQ Assay, a bias-controlled multiplex PCR. Per the authors' processing: Nucleated cell counts per sample were estimated from amplification of reference gene primers within the assay. Sequence reads were collapsed and filtered to measure the absolute abundance of every unique TCRbeta CDR3 rearrangement. For each sample, productive Simpson clonality was calculated by taking the square root of Simpson's diversity index across productive rearrangements. TCRdb holds this immuneACCESS table with in-frame rearrangements only. Some clones are missing; in checked studies, unresolved V genes explain under half, and the rest has no known cause. The DNA was the basis for D and trimming; V, J and clone size are from that table. Recorded for this sample are 50,000 to 70,000 clones; roughly 84% of them occurred a single time. The ten largest account for roughly 6% of the sample.

The CDR3 starts with the cysteine, ends with the phenylalanine, and has 12 residues. Kept here is only the CDR3 DNA, which spans 36 bases and is read in frame from base 1. The specimen sequenced was peripheral blood. The sequence joins TRBV21-1 to TRBJ1-1; the listed D gene, TRBD1, was not tested against the DNA. TRBV21-1 is an annotated pseudogene. The sequence was collected from a woman aged 60-70 years with acute or convalescent COVID-19. The CDR3 has the sequence CATLQGPTEAFF. The nucleotides read TGTGCCACCCTGCAGGGTCCTACTGAAGCTTTCTTT.